These T cell receptor beta chains were read from a single sample in a study of blood T cell repertoires in COVID-19. TCRdb's table, derived via immunoSEQ multiplex PCR, lists solely in-frame clones and lacks some. The table includes roughly 500,000 clones, roughly 85% detected once. The material sequenced was peripheral blood. These receptor sequences come from a human donor in a cohort sampled during active COVID-19. The CDR3 runs from the conserved cysteine through the conserved F or W. The D gene is left open where the match is weak. A row's size may be missing; if present it is once, few, many or a size class.

J gene | D gene | V gene | clone size | CDR3 DNA | CDR3 protein
TRBJ2-7 | . | TRBV19 | . | TGTGCCAGTAGTATATCGGTCGGGGGCGAGCAGTACTTC | CASSISVGGEQYF
TRBJ1-4 | TRBD1 | TRBV9 | once | TGTGCCAGCAGCTTCTCGGGACAGGGTTTAAATGAAAAACTGTTTTTT | CASSFSGQGLNEKLFF
TRBJ1-1 | . | TRBV19 | . | TGTGCCAGTATTGGGTTTCGGGGGGTCGGTGAAGCTTTCTTT | CASIGFRGVGEAFF
TRBJ2-3 | . | TRBV30 | . | TGTGCCTGTACACCGAACACAGATACGCAGTATTTT | CACTPNTDTQYF
TRBJ2-2 | . | TRBV9 | . | TGTGCCAGCAGCGCGACTCGCTTTGCGAACACCGGGGAGCTGTTTTTT | CASSATRFANTGELFF
TRBJ1-2 | . | TRBV18 | . | TGTGCCAGCTCTCCAGAAACGGTTTCCTATGGCTACACCTTC | CASSPETVSYGYTF
TRBJ1-2 | . | TRBV27 | . | TGTGCCAGCAGAGAAGCAGGGTCCTATGGCTACACCTTC | CASREAGSYGYTF
TRBJ2-2 | . | TRBV3-1/TRBV3-2 | . | TGTGCCAGCAGCCACGCCCCGGACACCGGGGAGCTGTTTTTT | CASSHAPDTGELFF
TRBJ1-2 | TRBD1 | TRBV2 | . | TGTGCCAGCAGGGAAGGGACAGGGTGGGACTATGGCTACACCTTC | CASREGTGWDYGYTF
TRBJ2-6 | . | TRBV7-3 | . | TGTGCCAGCAGCTTATTCAGCTCTGGGGCCAACGTCCTGACTTTC | CASSLFSSGANVLTF
TRBJ2-2 | . | TRBV12-3/TRBV12-4 | . | TGTGCCAGCAGTTTCCGGAGCACCGGGGAGCTGTTTTTT | CASSFRSTGELFF
TRBJ1-5 | . | TRBV7-9 | few | TGTGCCAGCAGCTCACAGGCGACGTGGGGTCAGCCCCAGCATTTT | CASSSQATWGQPQHF
TRBJ2-5 | . | TRBV25-1 | . | TGTGCCACTTCGGACACCCTGCGCGAGACCCAGTACTTC | CATSDTLRETQYF
TRBJ2-3 | TRBD1 | TRBV15 | . | TGTGCCACCAGGCCGGACAGGGGGCGAGATACGCAGTATTTT | CATRPDRGRDTQYF
TRBJ2-3 | TRBD1 | TRBV24-1 | . | TGTGCCACCAGTGATTCGGGGACAGGGGGAATAGATACGCAGTATTTT | CATSDSGTGGIDTQYF
TRBJ2-2 | TRBD2 | TRBV6-6 | . | TGTGCCAGCAGTTTCACTAGCGGGAGGGAGGACGGGGAGCTGTTTTTT | CASSFTSGREDGELFF
TRBJ2-3 | TRBD2 | TRBV7-3 | . | TGTGCCAGCAGCTTAAGATTAGTAGCGGGTAGCACAGATACGCAGTATTTT | CASSLRLVAGSTDTQYF
TRBJ1-2 | . | TRBV2 | . | TGTGCCAGCAGACCCCGGGGGGAGGACTATGGCTACACCTTC | CASRPRGEDYGYTF
TRBJ2-2 | . | TRBV7-3 | . | TGTGCCAGCAGCGTCTATATGAACACCGGGGAGCTGTTTTTT | CASSVYMNTGELFF
TRBJ2-2 | TRBD2 | TRBV6-5 | . | TGTGCCAGCAAATTAGCGGGAGGGAACACCGGGGAGCTGTTTTTT | CASKLAGGNTGELFF
TRBJ1-2 | TRBD1 | TRBV19 | . | TGTGCCAGTAGTATGAGGGGGACAGGGGGCGCAAATGGCTACACCTTC | CASSMRGTGGANGYTF
TRBJ1-5 | TRBD1 | TRBV19 | few | TGTGCCAGTACTCCGACAGGGGGTGGCAATCAGCCCCAGCATTTT | CASTPTGGGNQPQHF